Each of the 15 T cell receptor beta chains below was sequenced from the same sample in a study of control samples from healthy donors and cancer patients. Sequencing was performed with immunoSEQ multiplex PCR; in TCRdb, only in-frame clones are kept and a portion is missing. The table includes approximately 63,000 clones, 85% detected once. The sample comprised blood. These receptors all come from a man in his forties in good health.

The rearrangement joins TRBV7-9 to TRBJ1-1, with 8 nucleotides matching TRBD1. CDR1 SEHNR and CDR2 FQNEAQ come from the germline V gene (reference sequence). V was clipped by 6 bases and J by 0 bases; unmatched bases: 3. The CDR3 spans 14 residues. The CDR3 DNA follows: TGTGCCAGCAGACTGGGACAGGTGAACACTGAAGCTTTCTTT. Translating it yields CASRLGQVNTEAFF.

The chain links TRBV2 to TRBJ2-5, with TRBD1 as a possible D gene (8 bases). CDR1 and CDR2 (germline): SNHLY, FYNNEI. The CDR3 consists of 15 residues. V lost 6 bases, J lost 5 bases, and 19 bases lay in between. The CDR3 DNA follows: TGTGCCAGCAGGGTACAGGGGGGGCGTACGGAGACCCAGTACTTC. This sequence encodes CASRVQGGRTETQYF.

The chain links TRBV7-2 to TRBJ1-5, with D perhaps TRBD1 (6 bases). Germline V gives CDR1 SGHTA, CDR2 FQGNSA. Trimming cost V 4 bases and J 2 bases, with 9 bases left between them. The CDR3 totals 14 residues. In DNA form, the CDR3 reads TGTGCCAGCAGCTCGCGGACAGGCAATCAGCCCCAGCATTTT. It specifies CASSSRTGNQPQHF.

The V gene is TRBV6-6, the J gene TRBJ2-5; the match to TRBD2 covers 13 bases. After removal of 10 bases from V and 2 bases from J, the junction contained 4 bases not matched to a gene. The CDR3 runs to 14 residues. CDR1 is MNHNY and CDR2 is SVGAGI in the germline V gene (reference sequence). As DNA, the CDR3 is TGTGCCACCGGACTAGCGGGAGTACAAGAGACCCAGTACTTC. It is translated as CATGLAGVQETQYF.

The chain is built from TRBV4-1 and TRBJ1-2; D gene ambiguous. The CDR3 is 16 residues long. The germline gives CDR1 MGHRA, CDR2 YSYEKL. Between the trimmed V and J ends, which lost 0 bases and 5 bases, there was a span of 16 bases. This CDR3 reads CASSQELATTGYGYTF. The CDR3 DNA sequence: TGCGCCAGCAGCCAAGAGTTGGCCACGACGGGGTATGGCTACACCTTC.

This rearrangement joins TRBV5-4 to TRBJ2-1; possibly TRBD1 for D (7 bases). CDR1 is SGHNT and CDR2 is YYREEE in the germline V gene (reference sequence). V lost 5 bases and J lost 5, with 20 bases in between. This CDR3 region has 16 residues. DNA of the CDR3: TGTGCCAGCAGGCCAGGGGGGCAAACAATAAACAATGAGCAGTTCTTC. This sequence encodes CASRPGGQTINNEQFF.

The chain has TRBV7-9 and TRBJ1-1, with D hard to call. Trimming pared 1 base from V and 0 bases from J, leaving 12 bases between. Looked up from germline, CDR1 is SEHNR and CDR2 is FQNEAQ (reference sequence). The CDR3 covers 16 residues. As DNA, the CDR3 is TGTGCCAGCAGCTTAGGTACCCTAGGGATGAACACTGAAGCTTTCTTT. Translation: CASSLGTLGMNTEAFF.

Here the CDR3 reads CASSLVGAPGEQYF. For the CDR3, the DNA is TGCGCCAGCAGCTTGGTGGGGGCGCCGGGGGAGCAGTACTTC. This chain uses TRBV5-1 with TRBJ2-7, with TRBD1 as a possible D gene (6 bases). The CDR3 runs 14 residues. Germline loops: CDR1 SGHRS, CDR2 YFSETQ. Trimming pared 0 bases from V and 7 bases from J, leaving 14 bases between.

The gene calls are TRBV3-1 (or the pseudogene TRBV3-2) and TRBJ1-1, with 8 bases identical to TRBD1. V trimming: 2 bases; J trimming: 4 bases; junction bases outside the gene matches: 9. Germline V CDR1 and CDR2: LGHDT, YNNKEL (reference sequence). The CDR3 totals 16 residues. The CDR3, as DNA: TGTGCCAGCAGCCAAAGTCCAGGGGGCAGCGGCACTGAAGCTTTCTTT. Amino acids: CASSQSPGGSGTEAFF.

This chain joins TRBV7-3 and TRBJ1-1; D gene uncertain. Between the trimmed V and J ends, which lost 1 base and 0 bases, there was a span of 6 bases. This CDR3 comprises 14 residues. Germline V gene data show CDR1 as SGHTA and CDR2 as FQGTGA. The CDR3 is CASSLIQLNTEAFF. In DNA, the CDR3 is TGTGCCAGCAGCTTAATACAGCTGAACACTGAAGCTTTCTTT.

This clone was seen a handful of times. The genes are TRBV19 and TRBJ1-5; a weak D match, TRBD1 (6 bases). Germline CDR1 LNHDA, CDR2 SQIVND (reference sequence). Trimming cost V 4 bases and J 4 bases, with 11 bases left between them. CDR3 length equals 14 residues. CDR3 protein: CASSTYRANQPQHF. In DNA, the CDR3 is TGTGCCAGTAGTACTTACAGGGCGAATCAGCCCCAGCATTTT.

The chain uses TRBV7-3 and TRBJ2-1; possibly TRBD1 for D (6 bases). Trimming stripped 5 bases from V and 9 bases from J, with 20 bases between. Germline V gene sequence: CDR1 SGHTA, CDR2 FQGTGA. The CDR3 runs to 15 residues. Written as DNA, the CDR3 is TGTGCCAGCAGCCCCTTTACGCCGGGACATGGTGAGCAGTTCTTC. Its protein product is CASSPFTPGHGEQFF.

This chain joins TRBV30 and TRBJ2-3; the match to TRBD2 covers 8 bases. This CDR3 is built from 13 residues. Germline values: CDR1 GTSNPN, CDR2 SVGIG (reference sequence). Unmatched junction bases numbered 3, after V lost 1 base and J lost 6 bases. The CDR3 loop reads CAWSAGLADTQYF. Here the CDR3 DNA reads TGTGCCTGGAGTGCTGGACTAGCTGATACGCAGTATTTT.

In DNA form, the CDR3 reads TGTGCCAGCAGGAGGGACAGCATGAACACTGAAGCTTTCTTT. This sequence encodes CASRRDSMNTEAFF. The chain joins TRBV2 to TRBJ1-1; 7 nucleotides align to TRBD1. The ends lost 6 bases at V and 0 bases at J; junction bases unmatched: 4. The CDR3 has 14 residues. Germline V gene data show CDR1 as SNHLY and CDR2 as FYNNEI.

The V gene is TRBV9, the J gene TRBJ2-3; TRBD2 agrees at 11 bases. The length of the CDR3 is 17 residues. Germline V gene lookup returns CDR1 SGDLS and CDR2 YYNGEE. J lost 5 bases, V lost 4 bases, and 12 bases had no gene match. CDR3 sequence: CASSPRLAGLQGDTQYF. The CDR3 DNA reads TGTGCCAGCAGCCCCCGACTAGCGGGGCTCCAGGGAGATACGCAGTATTTT.